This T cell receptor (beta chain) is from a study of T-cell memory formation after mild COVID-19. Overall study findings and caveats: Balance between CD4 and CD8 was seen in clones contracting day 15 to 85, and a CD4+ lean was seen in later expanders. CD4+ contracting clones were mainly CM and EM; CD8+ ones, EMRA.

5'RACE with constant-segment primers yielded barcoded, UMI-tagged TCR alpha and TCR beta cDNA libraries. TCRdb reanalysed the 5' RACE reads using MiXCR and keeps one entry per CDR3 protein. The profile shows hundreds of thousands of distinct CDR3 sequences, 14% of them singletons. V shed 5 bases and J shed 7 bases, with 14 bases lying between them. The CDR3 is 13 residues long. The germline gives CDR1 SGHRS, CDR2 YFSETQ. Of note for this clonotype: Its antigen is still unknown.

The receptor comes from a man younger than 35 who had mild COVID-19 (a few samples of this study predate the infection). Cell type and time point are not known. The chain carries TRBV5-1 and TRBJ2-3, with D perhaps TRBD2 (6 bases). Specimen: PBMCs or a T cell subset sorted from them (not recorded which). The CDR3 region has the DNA TGCGCCAGCAGGTGGGGGAGGACGAATACGCAGTATTTT. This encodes CASRWGRTNTQYF.